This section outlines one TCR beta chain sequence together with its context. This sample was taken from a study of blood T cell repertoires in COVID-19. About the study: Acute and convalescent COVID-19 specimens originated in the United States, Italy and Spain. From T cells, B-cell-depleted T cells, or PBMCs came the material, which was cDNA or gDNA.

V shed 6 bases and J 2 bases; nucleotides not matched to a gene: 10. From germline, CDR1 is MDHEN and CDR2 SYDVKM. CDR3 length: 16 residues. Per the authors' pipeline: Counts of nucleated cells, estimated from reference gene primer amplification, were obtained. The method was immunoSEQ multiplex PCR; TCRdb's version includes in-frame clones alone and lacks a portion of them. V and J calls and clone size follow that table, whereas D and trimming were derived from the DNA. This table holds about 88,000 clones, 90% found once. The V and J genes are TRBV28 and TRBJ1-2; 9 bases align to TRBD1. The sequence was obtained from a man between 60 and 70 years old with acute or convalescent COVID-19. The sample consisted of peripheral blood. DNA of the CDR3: TGTGCCAGCAGCCTGGGGGGGACAGGGAGCAACTATGGCTACACCTTC. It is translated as CASSLGGTGSNYGYTF.